One T cell receptor (beta chain) is described in this entry. This CDR3 has 13 amino acids. The germline V and J ends were trimmed by 2 bases and 8 bases, with 10 bases remaining between them. Germline CDR1 and CDR2: SGDLS and YYNGEE. Clones were sequenced by immunoSEQ multiplex PCR, and TCRdb holds only the in-frame ones, with some missing. The sample has more than 90,000 clones, roughly 79% seen once. These data come from a study of PD-1 blockade in classical Hodgkin lymphoma. Each patient relapsed following autologous stem cell transplantation, and prior brentuximab vedotin exposure differed. The genes are TRBV9 and TRBJ2-2; D is undetermined. This specimen was peripheral blood mononuclear cells (PBMCs), taken before the second cycle of nivolumab. The TCR originated in a human donor with classical Hodgkin lymphoma. The CDR3 here is CASSVKGGGELFF. The CDR3 DNA follows: TGTGCCAGCAGCGTCAAGGGCGGAGGGGAGCTGTTTTTT.